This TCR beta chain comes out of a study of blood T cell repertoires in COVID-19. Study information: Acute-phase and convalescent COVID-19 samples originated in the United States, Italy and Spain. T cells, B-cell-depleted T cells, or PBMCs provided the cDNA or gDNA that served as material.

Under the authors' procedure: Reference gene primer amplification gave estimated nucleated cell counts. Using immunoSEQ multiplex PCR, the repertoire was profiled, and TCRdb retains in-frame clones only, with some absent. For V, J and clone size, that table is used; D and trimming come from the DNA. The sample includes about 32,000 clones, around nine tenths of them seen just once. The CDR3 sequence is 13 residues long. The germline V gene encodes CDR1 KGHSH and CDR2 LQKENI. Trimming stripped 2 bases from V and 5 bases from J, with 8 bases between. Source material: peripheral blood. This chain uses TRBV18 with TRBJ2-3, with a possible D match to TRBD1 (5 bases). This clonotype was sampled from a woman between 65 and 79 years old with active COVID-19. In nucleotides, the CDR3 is TGTGCCAGCTCACCAGGGGCCGGAGATACGCAGTATTTT. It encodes CASSPGAGDTQYF. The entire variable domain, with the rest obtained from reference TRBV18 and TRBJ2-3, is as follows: NAGVMQNPRHLVRRRGQEARLRCSPMKGHSHVYWYRQLPEEGLKFMVYLQKENIIDESGMPKERFSAEFPKEGPSILRIQQVVRGDSAAYFCASSPGAGDTQYFGPGTRLTVL.